Sequencing of this T cell receptor beta chain was carried out in a study of blood T cell repertoires in COVID-19. Authors' analysis steps: Cell counts per sample came from amplifying reference gene primers. Clones were read by immunoSEQ multiplex PCR, and TCRdb kept only the in-frame ones, dropping some. Clonal size and the V and J genes are those of that table, whereas D and trimming came from the DNA. The sample includes more than 85,000 clones, 70% to 80% of them seen just once. CDR1 is PRHDT and CDR2 is FYEKMQ in the germline V gene (reference sequence). V shed 1 base and J 11 bases; nucleotides not matched to a gene: 10. CDR3 size: 15 residues.

The chain is built from TRBV13 and TRBJ1-1, with TRBD1 matching 10 bases. The specimen sequenced was peripheral blood. The sequence was collected from a woman aged 60-75 years with acute or convalescent COVID-19. In nucleotides, the CDR3 is TGTGCCAGCAGCTTAGTGTCCCCGGGACAGGGGAAGGCTTTCTTT. Protein sequence: CASSLVSPGQGKAFF.